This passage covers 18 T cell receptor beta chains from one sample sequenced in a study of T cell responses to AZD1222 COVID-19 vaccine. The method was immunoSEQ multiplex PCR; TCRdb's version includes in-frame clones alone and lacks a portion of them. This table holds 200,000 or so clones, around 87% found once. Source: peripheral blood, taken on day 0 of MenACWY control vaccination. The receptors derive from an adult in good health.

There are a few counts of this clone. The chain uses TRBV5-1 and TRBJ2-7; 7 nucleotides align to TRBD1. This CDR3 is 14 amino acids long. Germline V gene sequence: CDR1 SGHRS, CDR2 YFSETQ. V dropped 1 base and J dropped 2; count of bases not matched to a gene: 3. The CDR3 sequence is CASSLLQGTYEQYF. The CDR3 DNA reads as TGCGCCAGCAGCTTGCTACAGGGGACCTACGAGCAGTACTTC.

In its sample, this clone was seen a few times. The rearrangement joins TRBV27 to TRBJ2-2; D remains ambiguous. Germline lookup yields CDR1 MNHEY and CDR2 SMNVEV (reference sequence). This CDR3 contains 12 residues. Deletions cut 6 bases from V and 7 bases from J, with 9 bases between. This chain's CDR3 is CASSLLGGELFF. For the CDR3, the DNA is TGTGCCAGCAGCCTTTTGGGCGGGGAGCTGTTTTTT.

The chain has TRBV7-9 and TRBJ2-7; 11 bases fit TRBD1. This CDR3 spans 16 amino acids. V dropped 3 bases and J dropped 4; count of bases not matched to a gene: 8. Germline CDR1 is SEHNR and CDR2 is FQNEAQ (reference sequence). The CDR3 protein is CASSLDRGPGFYEQYF. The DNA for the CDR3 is TGTGCCAGCAGCTTGGACAGGGGGCCGGGATTTTACGAGCAGTACTTC.

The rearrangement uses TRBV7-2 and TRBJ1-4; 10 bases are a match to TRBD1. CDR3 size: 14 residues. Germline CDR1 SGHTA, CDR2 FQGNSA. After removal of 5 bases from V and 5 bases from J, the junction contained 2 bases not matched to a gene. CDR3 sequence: CASSKGQGNEKLFF. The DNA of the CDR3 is TGTGCCAGCAGCAAGGGACAGGGGAATGAAAAACTGTTTTTT.

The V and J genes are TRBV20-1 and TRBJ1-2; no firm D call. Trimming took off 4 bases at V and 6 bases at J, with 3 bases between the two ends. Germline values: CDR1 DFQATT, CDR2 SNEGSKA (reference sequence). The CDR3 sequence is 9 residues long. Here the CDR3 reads CSATDGYTF. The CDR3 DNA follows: TGCAGTGCTACTGATGGCTACACCTTC.

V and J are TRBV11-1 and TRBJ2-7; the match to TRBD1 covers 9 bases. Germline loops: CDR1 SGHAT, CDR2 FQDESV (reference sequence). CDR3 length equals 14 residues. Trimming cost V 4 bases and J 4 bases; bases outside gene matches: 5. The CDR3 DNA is TGTGCCAGCAGCTCGGACAGGGGCCGATACGAGCAGTACTTC. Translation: CASSSDRGRYEQYF.

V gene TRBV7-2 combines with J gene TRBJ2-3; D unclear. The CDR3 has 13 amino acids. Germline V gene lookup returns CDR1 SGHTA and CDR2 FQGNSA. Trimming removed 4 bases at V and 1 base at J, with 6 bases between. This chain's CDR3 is CASSSPGTDTQYF. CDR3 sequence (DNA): TGTGCCAGCAGCTCCCCCGGCACAGATACGCAGTATTTT.

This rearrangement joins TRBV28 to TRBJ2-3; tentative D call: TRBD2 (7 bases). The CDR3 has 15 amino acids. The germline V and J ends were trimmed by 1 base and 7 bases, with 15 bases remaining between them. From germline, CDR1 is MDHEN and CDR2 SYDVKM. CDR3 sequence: CASSLFAGAPNTQYF. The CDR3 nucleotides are TGTGCCAGCAGTTTATTTGCGGGGGCACCCAATACGCAGTATTTT.

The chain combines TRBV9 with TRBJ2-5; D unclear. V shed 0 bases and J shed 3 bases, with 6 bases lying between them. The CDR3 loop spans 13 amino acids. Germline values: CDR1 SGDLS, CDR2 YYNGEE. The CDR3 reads CASSVGGKETQYF. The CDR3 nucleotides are TGTGCCAGCAGCGTAGGGGGTAAAGAGACCCAGTACTTC.

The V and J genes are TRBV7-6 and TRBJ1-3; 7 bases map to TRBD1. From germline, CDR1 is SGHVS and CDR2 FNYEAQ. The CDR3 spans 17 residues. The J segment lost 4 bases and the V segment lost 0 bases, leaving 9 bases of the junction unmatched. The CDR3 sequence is CASSLARGGGRGNTIYF. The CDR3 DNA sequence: TGTGCCAGCAGCTTAGCTAGAGGAGGGGGCCGGGGAAACACCATATATTTT. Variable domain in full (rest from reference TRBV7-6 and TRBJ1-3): GAGVSQSPRYKVTKRGQDVALRCDPISGHVSLYWYRQALGQGPEFLTYFNYEAQQDKSGLPNDRFSAERPEGSISTLTIQRTEQRDSAMYRCASSLARGGGRGNTIYFGEGSWLTVV.

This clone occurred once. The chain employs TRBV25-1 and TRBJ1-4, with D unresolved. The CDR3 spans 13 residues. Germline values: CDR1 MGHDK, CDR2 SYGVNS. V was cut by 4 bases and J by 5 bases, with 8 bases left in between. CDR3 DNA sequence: TGTGCCAGCAGTGGCCAGCCGAATGAAAAACTGTTTTTT. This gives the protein CASSGQPNEKLFF.

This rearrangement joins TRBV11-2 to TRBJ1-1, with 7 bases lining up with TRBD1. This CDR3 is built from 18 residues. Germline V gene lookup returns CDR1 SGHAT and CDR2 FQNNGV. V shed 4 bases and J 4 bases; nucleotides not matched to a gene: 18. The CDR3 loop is CASSSASSGTGVITEAFF. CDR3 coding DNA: TGTGCCAGCAGCTCGGCCAGTTCTGGTACAGGGGTGATCACTGAAGCTTTCTTT.

This CDR3 is CASSPNRRGRGNTEAFF. The CDR3 DNA reads TGTGCCAGCAGCCCAAATAGGAGGGGACGGGGGAACACTGAAGCTTTCTTT. The chain has TRBV7-2 and TRBJ1-1, with TRBD1 as a possible D gene (5 bases). V was pared by 5 bases and J by 1 base, with 20 bases between. Germline V gene data show CDR1 as SGHTA and CDR2 as FQGNSA. There are 17 residues in the CDR3.

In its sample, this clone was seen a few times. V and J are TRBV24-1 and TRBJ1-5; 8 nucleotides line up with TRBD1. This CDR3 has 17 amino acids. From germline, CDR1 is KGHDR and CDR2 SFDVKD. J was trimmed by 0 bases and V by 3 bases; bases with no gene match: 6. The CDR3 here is CATSDRDRRYSNQPQHF. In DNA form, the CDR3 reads TGTGCCACCAGTGATCGGGACAGGCGTTATAGCAATCAGCCCCAGCATTTT.

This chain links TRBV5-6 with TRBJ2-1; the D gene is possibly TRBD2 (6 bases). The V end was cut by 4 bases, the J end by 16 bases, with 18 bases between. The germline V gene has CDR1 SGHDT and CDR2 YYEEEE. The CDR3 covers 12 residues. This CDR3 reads CASSGRDGGLFF. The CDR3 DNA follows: TGTGCCAGCAGCGGAAGGGACGGGGGTCTCTTCTTC.

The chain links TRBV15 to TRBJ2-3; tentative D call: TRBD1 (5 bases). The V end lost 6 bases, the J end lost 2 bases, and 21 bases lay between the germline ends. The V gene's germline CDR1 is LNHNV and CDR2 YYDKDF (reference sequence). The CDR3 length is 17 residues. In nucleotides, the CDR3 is TGTGCCACCAGTGCAGGGATAAACATTCTAACCACAGATACGCAGTATTTT. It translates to CATSAGINILTTDTQYF. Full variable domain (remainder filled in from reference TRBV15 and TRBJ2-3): DAMVIQNPRYQVTQFGKPVTLSCSQTLNHNVMYWYQQKSSQAPKLLFHYYDKDFNNEADTPDNFQSRRPNTSFCFLDIRSPGLGDTAMYLCATSAGINILTTDTQYFGPGTRLTVL.

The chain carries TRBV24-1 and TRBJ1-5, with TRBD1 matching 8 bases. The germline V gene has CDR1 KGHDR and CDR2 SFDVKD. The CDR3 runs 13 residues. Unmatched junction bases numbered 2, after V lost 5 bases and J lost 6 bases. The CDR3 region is CATSAQGAQPQHF. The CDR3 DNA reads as TGTGCCACCAGTGCCCAGGGGGCTCAGCCCCAGCATTTT.

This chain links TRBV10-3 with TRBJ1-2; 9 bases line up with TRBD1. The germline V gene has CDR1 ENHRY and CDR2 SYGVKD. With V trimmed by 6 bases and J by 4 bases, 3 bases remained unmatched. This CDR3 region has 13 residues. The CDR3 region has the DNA TGTGCCATCAGGCCGGACAGGGGCTATGGCTACACCTTC. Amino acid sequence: CAIRPDRGYGYTF.